This T cell receptor (beta chain) was recovered during a study of T cells in Graves' hyperthyroidism and ophthalmopathy. Amplified regions were TCR beta CDR3 sequences from RNA transcripts. HTBI primers were used for first-round RT-PCR of the TCR CDR3. TCRdb redid the calling of the multiplex PCR reads with MiXCR, one entry per CDR3 protein. The table has a few hundred thousand distinct CDR3 sequences, about 21% seen once; the top ten hold about 50%. Looked up from germline, CDR1 is SEHNR and CDR2 is FQNEAQ (reference sequence). V shed 5 bases and J 11 bases; nucleotides not matched to a gene: 11. The CDR3 totals 13 residues. In this sample, this clonotype turned up a few times. The antigen remains undetermined. Broader study findings: Researchers found most expanded thyroid clonotypes above 0.001 in blood as well.

Stability of Graves' hyperthyroidism was defined as absent ophthalmopathy progression within 18 months. The rearrangement links TRBV7-9 to TRBJ1-1, with 7 bases that match TRBD1. The sequence was obtained from a woman in her fifties or sixties with Graves' hyperthyroidism. Sequenced input: blood. The CDR3: CASSRTGAGNAFF. CDR3 nucleotides: TGTGCCAGCAGCAGGACAGGCGCAGGGAATGCTTTCTTT.